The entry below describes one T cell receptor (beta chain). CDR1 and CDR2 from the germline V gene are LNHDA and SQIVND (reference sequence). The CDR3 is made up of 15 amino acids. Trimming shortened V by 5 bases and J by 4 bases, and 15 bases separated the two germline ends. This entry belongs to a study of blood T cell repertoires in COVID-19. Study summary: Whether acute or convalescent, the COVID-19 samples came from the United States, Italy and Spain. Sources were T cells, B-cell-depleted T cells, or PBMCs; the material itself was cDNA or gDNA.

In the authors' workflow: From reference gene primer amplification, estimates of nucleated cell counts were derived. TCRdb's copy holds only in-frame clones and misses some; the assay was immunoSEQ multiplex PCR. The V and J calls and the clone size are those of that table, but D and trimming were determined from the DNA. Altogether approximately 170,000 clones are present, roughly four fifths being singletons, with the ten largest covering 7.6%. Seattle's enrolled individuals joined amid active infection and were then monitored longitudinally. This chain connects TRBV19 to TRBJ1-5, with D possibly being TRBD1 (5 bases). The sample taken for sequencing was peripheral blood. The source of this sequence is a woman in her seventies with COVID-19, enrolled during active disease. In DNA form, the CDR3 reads TGTGCCAGTAGTCAGGGCTCAGCACCAAATCAGCCCCAGCATTTT. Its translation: CASSQGSAPNQPQHF. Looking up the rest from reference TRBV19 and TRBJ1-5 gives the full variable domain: DGGITQSPKYLFRKEGQNVTLSCEQNLNHDAMYWYRQDPGQGLRLIYYSQIVNDFQKGDIAEGYSVSREKKESFPLTVTSAQKNPTAFYLCASSQGSAPNQPQHFGDGTRLSIL.